What follows are 9 T cell receptor beta chains derived from one specimen sequenced in a study of T cells after posttransplantation cyclophosphamide. Some clones are missing from TCRdb's copy, which holds only in-frame ones; the method was immunoSEQ multiplex PCR. Seen here are more than 10,000 clones, around four fifths observed once, and the top ten hold over 15%. Cyclophosphamide on days +3 and +4 followed busulfan-fludarabine conditioning and a marrow graft. The specimen comprised PBMCs, sampled approximately 1,800 days after allogeneic stem cell transplant with posttransplant cyclophosphamide. The receptors originated from a female patient aged 50-59 years who received an allogeneic stem cell transplant from a related donor, was CMV-positive, and had no GVHD. Some T cells may be graft donor cells.

The rearrangement uses TRBV29-1 and TRBJ2-7; D possibly corresponds to TRBD1 (6 bases). CDR3 length: 12 amino acids. Germline V gene lookup returns CDR1 SQVTM and CDR2 ANQGSEA. Trimming took off 6 bases at V and 3 bases at J, with 12 bases between the two ends. In DNA, the CDR3 is TGCAGCGTAACTAAGGGGGACTACGAGCAGTACTTC. It translates to CSVTKGDYEQYF.

The chain links TRBV27 to TRBJ1-5, with a tentative D call TRBD1 (5 bases). Germline V gene lookup returns CDR1 MNHEY and CDR2 SMNVEV (reference sequence). V gave up 1 base and J gave up 11 bases, with 9 bases separating them. The CDR3 has 12 residues. The CDR3 is CASSLWGGAQHF. The CDR3 nucleotides are TGTGCCAGCAGTTTATGGGGGGGGGCCCAGCATTTT.

J is TRBJ2-1 and V is TRBV6-5; 9 bases match TRBD2. Trimming took 0 bases from V and 5 from J; bases not matched to a gene: 5. CDR1 is MNHEY, CDR2 SVGAGI, per germline. The CDR3 totals 16 residues. The CDR3 coding sequence is TGTGCCAGCAGTTACTCGACACTAGCGGGCCACAATGAGCAGTTCTTC. Its protein product is CASSYSTLAGHNEQFF.

J is TRBJ2-1 and V is TRBV4-3, with 7 bases identical to TRBD1. CDR1 LGHNA and CDR2 YSLEER come from the germline V gene. The CDR3 contains 14 residues. V lost 2 bases and J lost 5; bases outside the gene matches: 3. CDR3 region: CASSQRQGDNEQFF. CDR3 nucleotides: TGCGCCAGCAGCCAAAGACAGGGAGACAATGAGCAGTTCTTC.

This chain links TRBV13 with TRBJ1-1; 8 nucleotides agree with TRBD1. Looked up from germline, CDR1 is PRHDT and CDR2 is FYEKMQ (reference sequence). J lost 4 bases, V lost 3 bases, and 1 base had no gene match. CDR3 length equals 13 residues. CDR3 nucleotide sequence: TGTGCCAGCAGCTTTGACAGGGGCACTGAAGCTTTCTTT. As protein: CASSFDRGTEAFF. Together with reference TRBV13 and TRBJ1-1, the CDR3 gives the full variable domain: AAGVIQSPRHLIKEKRETATLKCYPIPRHDTVYWYQQGPGQDPQFLISFYEKMQSDKGSIPDRFSAQQFSDYHSELNMSSLELGDSALYFCASSFDRGTEAFFGQGTRLTVV.

CDR3: CASSQGDIRQGSSRTF. CDR3 in DNA: TGCGCCAGCAGCCAAGGGGACATCCGACAGGGATCCTCGAGAACCTTC. The V and J genes are TRBV4-1 and TRBJ1-2, with 7 bases fitting TRBD1. The CDR3 runs 16 residues. From germline, CDR1 is MGHRA and CDR2 YSYEKL. The ends lost 1 base at V and 14 bases at J; junction bases unmatched: 19.

The J gene is TRBJ2-3, the V gene TRBV7-3, with D maybe TRBD2 (6 bases). V shed 5 bases and J shed 5 bases, with 11 bases lying between them. CDR3 size: 13 residues. Per germline, CDR1 SGHTA and CDR2 FQGTGA. Written as DNA, the CDR3 is TGTGCCAGCAGCCAAACGACTAGAGATACGCAGTATTTT. Protein sequence: CASSQTTRDTQYF.

The gene calls are TRBV13 and TRBJ1-2; D is unresolved. Between the trimmed V and J ends, which lost 5 bases and 4 bases, there was a span of 17 bases. Germline V gives CDR1 PRHDT, CDR2 FYEKMQ (reference sequence). The CDR3 runs 15 residues. The DNA for the CDR3 is TGTGCCAGCAGCGCCCCCCGAGGGAATGGCTATGGCTACACCTTC. Translating gives CASSAPRGNGYGYTF. The full variable domain, with the rest looked up from reference TRBV13 and TRBJ1-2, is AAGVIQSPRHLIKEKRETATLKCYPIPRHDTVYWYQQGPGQDPQFLISFYEKMQSDKGSIPDRFSAQQFSDYHSELNMSSLELGDSALYFCASSAPRGNGYGYTFGSGTRLTVV.

V and J are TRBV2 and TRBJ2-3; possible D gene TRBD1, 6 bases. The CDR3 extends over 12 amino acids. CDR1 is SNHLY, CDR2 FYNNEI, per germline. Trimming took off 8 bases at V and 4 bases at J, with 10 bases between the two ends. The CDR3 sequence is CASRTDPDTQYF. DNA of the CDR3: TGTGCCAGCCGGACAGATCCAGATACGCAGTATTTT.